This TCR beta chain was captured by sequencing in a study of cytomegalovirus exposure and HLA in healthy donors. Study background: There were approximately 400 genotyped donors. Of these, roughly 86% fell in the genetic ancestry cluster associated with self-reported Caucasian donors. General study results and limits: Earlier findings revealed that most TCR beta V segments proved productive either about 90% or about 30% of the time. Analysis was performed later, and it showed HLA-associated TCR beta chains to be more clonally expanded than equally common others. Exclusion as indistinguishable affected some V segments, including TRBV6-2 and TRBV6-3.

Germline trimming cut 6 bases from V and 4 bases from J; bases unmatched to any gene: 9. There are 15 residues in the CDR3. Germline V gene data show CDR1 as KGHSH and CDR2 as LQKENI. As for this clone: Its antigen is currently unknown.

PCR amplification relied on 60 Vbeta primers (plus 13 Jbeta primers). TCRdb keeps only in-frame clones here, not all; method: immunoSEQ multiplex PCR. The sample includes about 160,000 clones, 68% of them seen just once. Sequencing was done on a sample of PBMCs. The chain couples TRBV18 to TRBJ2-1; the match to TRBD1 covers 7 bases. This TCR derives from a woman aged 18-29 years in good health and CMV-seropositive. This chain's CDR3 is CASSPPGTVYNEQFF. CDR3 sequence (DNA): TGTGCCAGCTCGCCTCCCGGGACAGTTTACAATGAGCAGTTCTTC. The variable domain in full, completed from reference TRBV18 and TRBJ2-1, reads NAGVMQNPRHLVRRRGQEARLRCSPMKGHSHVYWYRQLPEEGLKFMVYLQKENIIDESGMPKERFSAEFPKEGPSILRIQQVVRGDSAAYFCASSPPGTVYNEQFFGPGTRLTVL.